This T cell receptor beta chain was recorded in a study of blood T cells in healthy people across ages. Study observations and caveats: Estimated diversity, derived from one million T cells, was regarded as an underestimate.

The V and J ends lost 3 bases and 3 bases, in that order; junction bases with no gene match: 10. CDR3 length equals 16 residues. Germline V CDR1 and CDR2: SGHDT, YYEEEE. The amount of total RNA extracted per sample was at least 5 micrograms. PCR was performed a second time for about 6 to 11 cycles using a sample-barcoded 5' primer and a J-beta primer mix. A single record per CDR3 protein comes from TCRdb applying MiXCR to the 5' RACE reads. The data contain 1.5 million to 2 million distinct CDR3 sequences, around 50% of them seen just once; the ten biggest clones take up roughly 2.1%. In the case of this clonotype: Antigen: not known.

The sample comprised blood. This TCR was recovered from a woman in her 40s in good health. V and J are TRBV5-6 and TRBJ1-1, with 8 bases identical to TRBD1. DNA for the CDR3: TGTGCCAGCAGCTCCCCTTATCAGGGGGCTGACACTGAAGCTTTCTTT. As protein: CASSSPYQGADTEAFF.